One sample yielded the 13 T cell receptor beta chains listed below, sequenced in a study of cytomegalovirus exposure and HLA in healthy donors. Primers included in the PCR were 60 Vbeta and 13 Jbeta primers. The assay was immunoSEQ multiplex PCR, and TCRdb's table has in-frame clones only and misses some. The sample contains about 130,000 clones, about 74% of which appear only once. Sequencing input: PBMCs. The source is a man aged 18 to 29 in good health and CMV-seropositive.

The chain joins TRBV28 to TRBJ2-5; TRBD1 matches at 10 bases. J was trimmed by 6 bases and V by 5 bases; bases with no gene match: 9. The V gene's germline CDR1 is MDHEN and CDR2 SYDVKM. The CDR3 contains 15 residues. The CDR3 spells CASSPDRGYPKTQYF. In DNA, the CDR3 is TGTGCCAGCAGTCCGGACAGGGGGTACCCCAAGACCCAGTACTTC.

The chain links TRBV21-1 to TRBJ1-5. TRBV21-1 is marked as a pseudogene. The CDR3 is 14 amino acids. The CDR3 spells CASSTGGFNQPQHF. The CDR3 DNA is TGTGCCAGCAGCACAGGAGGCTTCAATCAGCCCCAGCATTTT.

This chain joins TRBV13 and TRBJ2-1; D possibly corresponds to TRBD2 (5 bases). Germline lookup yields CDR1 PRHDT and CDR2 FYEKMQ (reference sequence). This CDR3 is built from 13 residues. The ends were cut back, 0 bases at V and 5 bases at J, with 5 bases in the middle. The CDR3: CASSLGGDNEQFF. The CDR3, as DNA: TGTGCCAGCAGCTTAGGCGGGGACAATGAGCAGTTCTTC.

In nucleotides, the CDR3 is TGTGCCAGCAGCTTGAACGACCTAAGACAGGGGAGAGGAAACACCATATATTTT. As protein: CASSLNDLRQGRGNTIYF. The gene calls are TRBV5-5 and TRBJ1-3; the match to TRBD1 covers 8 bases. The V segment lost 1 base and the J segment 4 bases; nucleotides outside the gene matches: 13. Germline CDR1 reads SGHKS; CDR2 reads YYEKEE (reference sequence). The CDR3 has 18 residues.

The V gene is TRBV5-1, the J gene TRBJ2-1, with D tentatively TRBD2 (5 bases). The CDR3 length is 13 residues. Trimming removed 4 bases from V and 8 bases from J, with 13 bases in between. In germline, CDR1 is SGHRS, CDR2 YFSETQ. The DNA of the CDR3 is TGCGCCAGCAGCGTACTAGGAGAGGATGAGCAGTTCTTC. This codes for CASSVLGEDEQFF.

This clone was seen only a few times. V gene TRBV7-9 combines with J gene TRBJ2-7, with 14 positions matching TRBD2. The CDR3 has 18 amino acids. The J segment lost 4 bases and the V segment lost 3 bases, leaving 11 bases of the junction unmatched. Germline loops: CDR1 SEHNR, CDR2 FQNEAQ (reference sequence). The CDR3 is CASSLEPGLAGVRYEQYF. DNA of the CDR3: TGTGCCAGCAGCTTGGAACCGGGACTAGCGGGAGTGCGGTACGAGCAGTACTTC.

The chain combines TRBV15 with TRBJ2-2; D not resolved. V was pared by 3 bases and J by 1 base, with 9 bases between. CDR1 and CDR2 (germline): LNHNV, YYDKDF (reference sequence). This CDR3 contains 15 residues. The CDR3 DNA sequence: TGTGCCACCAGCAGGGGTCCAGGGAACACCGGGGAGCTGTTTTTT. Translation: CATSRGPGNTGELFF.

This chain links TRBV6-4 with TRBJ1-1, with TRBD1 matching 10 bases. Germline V CDR1 and CDR2: MRHNA, SNTAGT. Trimming cost V 2 bases and J 11 bases; bases outside gene matches: 2. This CDR3 has 12 amino acids. CDR3 DNA: TGTGCCAGCAGTGACCCGACAGGGGGCGCTTTCTTT. It encodes CASSDPTGGAFF.

The gene calls are TRBV6-1 and TRBJ1-2, with 10 bases matching TRBD1. CDR3 length: 15 amino acids. The V gene end was trimmed by 5 bases and the J gene end by 3 bases; junction bases not matched to a gene: 6. Germline V gene data show CDR1 as MNHNS and CDR2 as SASEGT. In DNA form, the CDR3 reads TGTGCCAGCAGTTTCCGGGACAGGGGAGACTATGGCTACACCTTC. Amino acids: CASSFRDRGDYGYTF.

The gene calls are TRBV28 and TRBJ1-1; no reliable D call. Germline V lookup: CDR1 MDHEN, CDR2 SYDVKM. CDR3 size: 12 residues. V was pared by 6 bases and J by 8 bases, with 13 bases between. CDR3 DNA: TGTGCCAGCAGCCCGGGGATTGGGGAAGCTTTCTTT. Its protein product is CASSPGIGEAFF.

The chain combines TRBV28 with TRBJ1-1; D is unclear. Trimming took off 10 bases at V and 6 bases at J, with 15 bases between the two ends. CDR3 length: 12 amino acids. The germline V gene has CDR1 MDHEN and CDR2 SYDVKM. The CDR3 coding sequence is TGTGCCATTACTTCGGGGTTACCTGAAGCTTTCTTT. This sequence encodes CAITSGLPEAFF.

V and J are TRBV29-1 and TRBJ2-7; 8 bases are a match to TRBD1. In germline, CDR1 is SQVTM, CDR2 ANQGSEA. CDR3 length: 16 amino acids. V lost 5 bases and J lost 5; bases outside the gene matches: 17. The CDR3 bases are TGCAGCGTTTCCTACCAGGGGGCAATTAGTCTAGACGAGCAGTACTTC. Encoded protein: CSVSYQGAISLDEQYF.

The rearrangement links TRBV19 to TRBJ1-1; no definite D call. This CDR3 is 13 amino acids long. Per germline, CDR1 LNHDA and CDR2 SQIVND (reference sequence). The ends were cut back, 4 bases at V and 4 bases at J, with 10 bases in the middle. The CDR3 DNA reads TGTGCCAGTAGTAAAACGGGTGGCACTGAAGCTTTCTTT. Its translation: CASSKTGGTEAFF.